This T cell receptor beta chain was captured by sequencing in a study of somatic mutations in cytotoxic T cells in rheumatoid arthritis. Study details: Sorting by flow gave nearly 100% purity for some V beta antibody-stained T-cell populations, including V beta1+ cells sequenced for TCRB.

This clone was counted a single time. Its antigen is unidentified. CDR1 SGHAT and CDR2 FQNNGV come from the germline V gene. V lost 4 bases and J lost 5; bases outside the gene matches: 8. The CDR3 is 15 residues long. Overall study results and limits: The study found no significant difference in CD8+ T-cell clonality between rheumatoid arthritis patients and age-matched healthy controls. Rheumatoid arthritis patients, but not healthy controls, exhibited increasing CD8+ clonality with age. TRBV07 appeared slightly underrepresented in the rheumatoid arthritis patients. That finding was not adjusted to account for multiple comparisons.

Assay: immunoSEQ multiplex PCR; the TCRdb copy retains only in-frame clones and omits some. The table includes roughly 9,800 clones, roughly 80% detected once. The chain links TRBV11-2 to TRBJ2-5; 9 nucleotides align to TRBD2. The receptor was derived from a man aged 45 to 65 in good health. The sequenced sample was CD8+ T cells sorted from blood. DNA of the CDR3: TGTGCCAGCAGCTCGACTAGCGGAGGGCGGGAGACCCAGTACTTC. It specifies CASSSTSGGRETQYF. Full variable domain (rest looked up from reference TRBV11-2 and TRBJ2-5): EAGVAQSPRYKIIEKRQSVAFWCNPISGHATLYWYQQILGQGPKLLIQFQNNGVVDDSQLPKDRFSAERLKGVDSTLKIQPAKLEDSAVYLCASSSTSGGRETQYFGPGTRLLVL.